The 32 T cell receptor beta chains reported below all come from one sample, sequenced in a study of beta chain features in type 1 diabetes. General study results and limits: Across all four CD4+ subsets, people with type 1 diabetes showed modestly shorter TCRB CDR3s.

Reverse transcription of all isolated RNA meant that expressed TCRB transcripts were sequenced. Clones were sequenced by immunoSEQ multiplex PCR, and TCRdb holds only the in-frame ones, with some missing. There are some 150,000 clones in the sample; 13% occur only once, and under 1.5% lies in the top ten. These TCRs are of unknown antigen specificity. Sample: central memory CD4+ T cells from blood. The receptors here all came from a man younger than 35 with type 1 diabetes.

This chain links TRBV5-1 with TRBJ1-2; D gene ambiguous. Germline CDR1 reads SGHRS; CDR2 reads YFSETQ. V was cut by 1 base and J by 8 bases, with 18 bases left in between. CDR3 length: 15 residues. The DNA for the CDR3 is TGCGCCAGCAGCTTGTTTGCGACCCAGGATGAAGGCTACACCTTC. Its translation is CASSLFATQDEGYTF.

The V call is TRBV7-9, the J call TRBJ2-3; 12 bases are shared with TRBD2. This CDR3 is built from 18 residues. Trimming cost V 6 bases and J 0 bases; bases outside gene matches: 10. The germline gives CDR1 SEHNR, CDR2 FQNEAQ (reference sequence). The CDR3 sequence: CASSPLAGGHLSTDTQYF. In DNA, the CDR3 is TGTGCCAGCAGTCCTCTAGCGGGGGGGCACCTTAGCACAGATACGCAGTATTTT.

The rearrangement uses TRBV7-9 and TRBJ1-3, with a possible D match to TRBD1 (5 bases). CDR1 and CDR2 from the germline V gene are SEHNR and FQNEAQ (reference sequence). The CDR3 is 16 amino acids. Trimming stripped 5 bases from V and 2 bases from J, with 16 bases between. This CDR3 reads CASSPQGGSAGNTIYF. The CDR3 bases are TGTGCCAGCAGCCCTCAGGGCGGTTCGGCTGGAAACACCATATATTTT.

The chain uses TRBV4-1 and TRBJ1-2; 8 bases map to TRBD1. V lost 7 bases and J lost 6; bases outside the gene matches: 10. The CDR3 is 14 residues long. Germline V CDR1 and CDR2: MGHRA, YSYEKL. This CDR3 is CASTVGQGLDGYTF. CDR3 nucleotide sequence: TGCGCCAGCACTGTCGGACAGGGCCTGGATGGCTACACCTTC.

The chain carries TRBV14 and TRBJ1-4; 9 bases align to TRBD1. The CDR3 has 17 amino acids. Germline values: CDR1 SGHDN, CDR2 FVKESK. With 0 bases clipped from V and 4 bases from J, the junction kept 6 bases outside the gene matches. This CDR3 reads CASSQEARTGVNEKLFF. CDR3 coding DNA: TGTGCCAGCAGCCAAGAGGCGAGGACAGGGGTTAATGAAAAACTGTTTTTT.

This clone has a handful of counts. This chain joins TRBV7-3 and TRBJ2-2; 8 positions agree with TRBD1. CDR1 SGHTA and CDR2 FQGTGA come from the germline V gene. The ends lost 6 bases at V and 2 bases at J; junction bases unmatched: 5. The length of the CDR3 is 15 residues. The CDR3 DNA follows: TGTGCCAGCAGGCCAGGACAGGGTAACACCGGGGAGCTGTTTTTT. It yields the protein CASRPGQGNTGELFF.

This chain joins TRBV4-1 and TRBJ1-4; D not resolved. The CDR3 is 15 residues long. The germline V gene has CDR1 MGHRA and CDR2 YSYEKL. The V and J ends lost 1 base and 8 bases respectively, with 14 bases between them. CDR3 loop: CASSQVPTLEEKLFF. The CDR3 nucleotides are TGCGCCAGCAGCCAAGTCCCGACCCTGGAGGAAAAACTGTTTTTT.

CDR3 DNA: TGTGCCAGCAGTTACGGTCGCAGGGGTAATTCACCCCTCCACTTT. This sequence encodes CASSYGRRGNSPLHF. This chain links TRBV6-6 with TRBJ1-6, with D perhaps TRBD1 (6 bases). The V gene's germline CDR1 is MNHNY and CDR2 SVGAGI (reference sequence). Trimming pared 2 bases from V and 6 bases from J, leaving 11 bases between. The CDR3 covers 15 residues.

The table lists this clone with a few counts. The chain recombines TRBV7-2 with TRBJ1-5; D unresolved. V dropped 1 base and J dropped 0 bases, with 4 bases sitting between them. This CDR3 has 14 residues. Germline CDR1 and CDR2: SGHTA and FQGNSA. The CDR3 DNA is TGTGCCAGCAGCTTAGGGGATAGCAATCAGCCCCAGCATTTT. Protein sequence: CASSLGDSNQPQHF. The full variable domain, completed using reference TRBV7-2 and TRBJ1-5, is GAGVSQSPSNKVTEKGKDVELRCDPISGHTALYWYRQSLGQGLEFLIYFQGNSAPDKSGLPSDRFSAERTGGSVSTLTIQRTQQEDSAVYLCASSLGDSNQPQHFGDGTRLSIL.

The sample holds many counts of this clone. V usage is TRBV28 and J usage is TRBJ2-5, with TRBD2 matching 7 bases. Germline loops: CDR1 MDHEN, CDR2 SYDVKM. This CDR3 is 14 amino acids long. J gave up 3 bases and V 4 bases, and 5 bases lay outside the gene matches. The CDR3 here is CASSSWTSEETQYF. CDR3 nucleotides: TGTGCCAGCAGTTCGTGGACTAGTGAAGAGACCCAGTACTTC. Filled out from reference TRBV28 and TRBJ2-5, the complete variable domain reads DVKVTQSSRYLVKRTGEKVFLECVQDMDHENMFWYRQDPGLGLRLIYFSYDVKMKEKGDIPEGYSVSREKKERFSLILESASTNQTSMYLCASSSWTSEETQYFGPGTRLLVL.

This clone was counted between two and nine times. The V and J genes are TRBV30 and TRBJ1-4; D remains unclear. The ends were cut back, 1 base at V and 7 bases at J, with 10 bases in the middle. CDR1 is GTSNPN, CDR2 SVGIG, per germline (reference sequence). This CDR3 spans 13 amino acids. As DNA, the CDR3 is TGTGCCTGGAGTGAGCCCGCGAGTGAAAAACTGTTTTTT. This sequence encodes CAWSEPASEKLFF.

This clone was seen more than once but under ten times. The V and J genes are TRBV4-2 and TRBJ2-2; 8 bases match TRBD2. Germline V gene sequence: CDR1 LGHNA, CDR2 YNFKEQ. This CDR3 contains 15 residues. J was trimmed by 7 bases and V by 0 bases; bases with no gene match: 4. The CDR3, as DNA: TGTGCCAGCAGCCAAGAGGTGACTAGCGTCGGGGAGCTGTTTTTT. Protein: CASSQEVTSVGELFF.

In its sample, this clone was seen many times. The rearrangement joins TRBV27 to TRBJ2-7; 7 bases fit TRBD1. Germline lookup yields CDR1 MNHEY and CDR2 SMNVEV (reference sequence). V dropped 2 bases and J dropped 3; count of bases not matched to a gene: 4. The CDR3 contains 14 residues. The CDR3 is CASSLRAGGYEQYF. In DNA form, the CDR3 reads TGTGCCAGCAGTTTACGCGCAGGGGGCTACGAGCAGTACTTC.

This clone was counted a few times. The chain combines TRBV6-6 with TRBJ1-1; a possible D gene is TRBD1 (6 bases). CDR3 length: 12 residues. Germline assignment: CDR1 MNHNY and CDR2 SVGAGI (reference sequence). Between the trimmed V and J ends, which lost 2 bases and 8 bases, there was a span of 9 bases. CDR3 DNA: TGTGCCAGCAGTTACCAGGACAGCGAAGCTTTCTTT. It specifies CASSYQDSEAFF.

This clone has more than one count but fewer than ten. The gene calls are TRBV5-1 and TRBJ2-3; the D gene is possibly TRBD2 (6 bases). Trimming shortened V by 4 bases and J by 6 bases, and 12 bases separated the two germline ends. This CDR3 is 13 amino acids long. Germline CDR1 and CDR2: SGHRS and YFSETQ. The DNA of the CDR3 is TGCGCCAGCAGCCCCGGGAGTGCGGATACGCAGTATTTT. Translating gives CASSPGSADTQYF.

The genes are TRBV10-2 and TRBJ2-5; 8 bases are a match to TRBD1. Germline V gene sequence: CDR1 WSHSY, CDR2 SAAADI. CDR3 length: 14 amino acids. The ends lost 4 bases at V and 5 bases at J; junction bases unmatched: 6. In nucleotides, the CDR3 is TGCGCCAGCAGTGCCATGACAGGGGAGGAGACCCAGTACTTC. Protein sequence: CASSAMTGEETQYF.

The chain carries TRBV27 and TRBJ2-7, with TRBD1 matching 8 bases. The CDR3 consists of 15 residues. Per the germline V gene, CDR1 is MNHEY and CDR2 is SMNVEV (reference sequence). The V segment lost 4 bases and the J segment 2 bases; nucleotides outside the gene matches: 7. CDR3: CASSSLDRGAYEQYF. CDR3 in DNA: TGTGCCAGCAGTTCCTTAGACAGGGGAGCCTACGAGCAGTACTTC.

This sequence joins TRBV30 and TRBJ1-4; TRBD1 might be the D (5 bases). CDR3 length equals 14 residues. The germline CDR1 and CDR2 sequences are GTSNPN and SVGIG (reference sequence). Trimming left V 0 bases short and J 2 bases short, with 7 bases between. The CDR3 loop reads CAWSVRVTNEKLFF. For the CDR3, the DNA is TGTGCCTGGAGTGTCAGGGTGACTAATGAAAAACTGTTTTTT.

This clone was detected ten times or more. The CDR3 DNA reads as TGCAGCGTTGAACGACCGAACACTGAAGCTTTCTTT. It specifies CSVERPNTEAFF. The rearrangement links TRBV29-1 to TRBJ1-1, with D unresolved. With 2 bases removed from V and 1 base from J, the gap between germline ends came to 5 bases. Per germline, CDR1 SQVTM and CDR2 ANQGSEA. The CDR3 contains 12 residues.

The rearrangement links TRBV13 to TRBJ2-1; 9 nucleotides align to TRBD2. This CDR3 spans 14 amino acids. Unmatched junction bases numbered 3, after V lost 5 bases and J lost 4 bases. Germline CDR1 PRHDT, CDR2 FYEKMQ (reference sequence). The CDR3 reads CASSHSGGYNEQFF. Here the CDR3 DNA reads TGTGCCAGCAGCCACAGCGGGGGGTACAATGAGCAGTTCTTC.

This sequence joins TRBV5-6 and TRBJ1-5, with TRBD1 as a possible D gene (5 bases). V lost 3 bases to trimming and J lost 3 bases, with 10 bases between them. Germline V gives CDR1 SGHDT, CDR2 YYEEEE. The CDR3 spans 14 residues. The CDR3 DNA reads TGTGCCAGCAGCTCCCGACAGAACAATCAGCCCCAGCATTTT. Translation gives CASSSRQNNQPQHF.

V usage is TRBV5-6 and J usage is TRBJ2-7; 7 nucleotides match TRBD1. Per germline, CDR1 SGHDT and CDR2 YYEEEE. The CDR3 runs 15 residues. V lost 4 bases to trimming and J lost 7 bases; unmatched junction nucleotides: 14. CDR3 sequence: CASSLPGLSGGEQYF. The CDR3 coding sequence is TGTGCCAGCAGCCTCCCCGGTTTGTCAGGGGGTGAGCAGTACTTC.

The table lists this clone with a few counts. The rearrangement links TRBV7-2 to TRBJ2-7; D call uncertain. The CDR3 has 11 residues. The germline gives CDR1 SGHTA, CDR2 FQGNSA. V shed 5 bases and J shed 2 bases, with 4 bases lying between them. The CDR3 spells CASSEAYEQYF. In nucleotides, the CDR3 is TGTGCCAGCAGCGAGGCCTACGAGCAGTACTTC. Filled out from reference TRBV7-2 and TRBJ2-7, the complete variable domain reads GAGVSQSPSNKVTEKGKDVELRCDPISGHTALYWYRQSLGQGLEFLIYFQGNSAPDKSGLPSDRFSAERTGGSVSTLTIQRTQQEDSAVYLCASSEAYEQYFGPGTRLTVT.

In its sample, this clone was seen a few times. The gene calls are TRBV2 and TRBJ2-5, with D possibly being TRBD1 or TRBD2 (6 bases each). Trimming removed 3 bases from V and 2 bases from J, with 13 bases in between. The CDR3 runs to 15 residues. Germline CDR1 reads SNHLY; CDR2 reads FYNNEI. The CDR3 bases are TGTGCCAGCAGTGACATAAGGGGGGTACAAGAGACCCAGTACTTC. This translates into CASSDIRGVQETQYF.

This clone was found many times. V is TRBV7-2 and J is TRBJ2-1; 12 bases agree with TRBD2. This CDR3 region has 16 residues. CDR1 SGHTA and CDR2 FQGNSA come from the germline V gene. V lost 5 bases and J lost 7; bases outside the gene matches: 9. This CDR3 is CASSLSQTSGGNEQFF. The CDR3 DNA sequence: TGTGCCAGCAGCCTCTCCCAGACTAGCGGGGGTAATGAGCAGTTCTTC.

This clone was recorded a few times. The V gene is TRBV29-1, the J gene TRBJ1-1, with 9 bases fitting TRBD1. Germline CDR1 and CDR2: SQVTM and ANQGSEA. Trimming removed 6 bases from V and 5 bases from J; junction bases left unmatched: 13. This CDR3 has 15 amino acids. Written as DNA, the CDR3 is TGCAGCGTGCTCCCGGGACAGGGAGGATGGACTGAAGCTTTCTTT. Translating it yields CSVLPGQGGWTEAFF.

The chain carries TRBV6-5 and TRBJ2-5, with D hard to call. The germline V gene has CDR1 MNHEY and CDR2 SVGAGI. The ends were cut back, 0 bases at V and 4 bases at J, with 9 bases in the middle. The CDR3 spans 14 residues. DNA for the CDR3: TGTGCCAGCAGTTACTCAGAAGCCCCAGAGACCCAGTACTTC. It yields the protein CASSYSEAPETQYF.

This chain joins TRBV30 and TRBJ2-2; D not certain. Germline V gene sequence: CDR1 GTSNPN, CDR2 SVGIG (reference sequence). V shed 3 bases and J shed 7 bases, with 9 bases lying between them. The CDR3 extends over 12 amino acids. In DNA form, the CDR3 reads TGTGCCTGGAGGCACGGAAGCGGGGAGCTGTTTTTT. Its protein is CAWRHGSGELFF.

This clone was observed a few times. The CDR3 bases are TGTGCCAGCAGCTTGTCGCGGGAGGGGAGCACTGAAGCTTTCTTT. Amino acid sequence: CASSLSREGSTEAFF. V gene TRBV7-9 combines with J gene TRBJ1-1; TRBD1 might be the D (5 bases). There are 15 residues in the CDR3. Germline values: CDR1 SEHNR, CDR2 FQNEAQ (reference sequence). V was shortened by 3 bases and J by 4 bases, with 15 bases between the two germline ends.

This clone was counted a few times. This CDR3 reads CASSQGVGREGAEAFF. The CDR3 DNA follows: TGTGCCAGCAGCCAGGGGGTGGGACGAGAGGGCGCAGAGGCTTTCTTT. The chain couples TRBV5-4 to TRBJ1-1, with 7 bases aligning to TRBD1. CDR1 and CDR2 (germline): SGHNT, YYREEE (reference sequence). The CDR3 has 16 residues. Trimming removed 4 bases from V and 11 bases from J; junction bases left unmatched: 20. The variable domain in full, with the rest retrieved from reference TRBV5-4 and TRBJ1-1, is ETGVTQSPTHLIKTRGQQVTLRCSSQSGHNTVSWYQQALGQGPQFIFQYYREEENGRGNFPPRFSGLQFPNYSSELNVNALELDDSALYLCASSQGVGREGAEAFFGQGTRLTVV.

This clone was seen a handful of times. The chain recombines TRBV25-1 with TRBJ1-1; D call uncertain. CDR1 and CDR2 from the germline V gene are MGHDK and SYGVNS. This CDR3 is 14 amino acids long. V was clipped by 3 bases and J by 4 bases, with 12 bases between them. CDR3 DNA: TGTGCCAGCAGTGATAGCGGCCCGTTCACTGAAGCTTTCTTT. Translated, it gives CASSDSGPFTEAFF.

Only a few counts were recorded for this clone. The chain has TRBV2 and TRBJ1-2; D is unresolved. CDR1 is SNHLY and CDR2 is FYNNEI in the germline V gene. Trimming pared 5 bases from V and 7 bases from J, leaving 8 bases between. The CDR3 spans 11 residues. As DNA, the CDR3 is TGTGCCAGCAGTCCCCTATTTGGCTACACCTTC. This translates into CASSPLFGYTF.